These 20 T cell receptor beta chains were sequenced from one sample in a study of vaccination effects on CD4 cells after COVID-19. Antigen-specific CD4+ T cells were first expanded with viral peptide pools by the ViraFEST assay and only then sequenced. Culturing for around eleven days preceded CD4+ T cell isolation. Vaccinated participants had no history of SARS-CoV-2 infection and tested negative for nucleocapsid antibodies. Generated by immunoSEQ multiplex PCR, the TCRdb table keeps only in-frame clones and is missing some. In the table there are tens of thousands of clones, roughly four fifths of which are singletons. Their antigens remain unidentified. The sample was CD4+ T cells from PBMCs cultured with HCoV-NL63 spike peptides, taken before COVID-19 vaccination. These receptors all come from a human donor who received a COVID-19 vaccine.

The V and J genes are TRBV9 and TRBJ2-3; 10 bases map to TRBD2. Germline assignment: CDR1 SGDLS and CDR2 YYNGEE. The CDR3 extends over 15 amino acids. J was trimmed by 2 bases and V by 4 bases; bases with no gene match: 4. The CDR3 loop is CASSKLAGTTDTQYF. CDR3 DNA: TGTGCCAGCAGCAAACTAGCGGGGACCACAGATACGCAGTATTTT. The full variable domain, completed using reference TRBV9 and TRBJ2-3, is DSGVTQTPKHLITATGQRVTLRCSPRSGDLSVYWYQQSLDQGLQFLIQYYNGEERAKGNILERFSAQQFPDLHSELNLSSLELGDSALYFCASSKLAGTTDTQYFGPGTRLTVL.

The chain combines TRBV19 with TRBJ2-3; 10 bases fit TRBD2. Trimming removed 2 bases from V and 5 bases from J; junction bases left unmatched: 10. Germline V gene data show CDR1 as LNHDA and CDR2 as SQIVND (reference sequence). The CDR3 covers 17 residues. The CDR3 DNA sequence: TGTGCCAGTAGTATAAATAGCGGGGGGCCGGGGGGAGATACGCAGTATTTT. This gives the protein CASSINSGGPGGDTQYF.

V is TRBV15 and J is TRBJ2-2; D possibly corresponds to TRBD2 (5 bases). Germline V CDR1 and CDR2: LNHNV, YYDKDF (reference sequence). Trimming left V 8 bases short and J 1 base short, with 17 bases between. The length of the CDR3 is 16 residues. CDR3 bases: TGTGCCACCCCCAGAGGGCAGGCCTTGAACACCGGGGAGCTGTTTTTT. This gives the protein CATPRGQALNTGELFF.

The genes are TRBV3-1 (or the pseudogene TRBV3-2) and TRBJ2-2; D remains ambiguous. Germline V CDR1 and CDR2: LGHDT, YNNKEL (reference sequence). Deletions cut 2 bases from V and 5 bases from J, with 6 bases between. The CDR3 loop spans 13 amino acids. In DNA, the CDR3 is TGTGCCAGCAGCCAAATCCGGACCGGGGAGCTGTTTTTT. Protein sequence: CASSQIRTGELFF.

The gene calls are TRBV9 and TRBJ2-2; 7 bases are shared with TRBD1. The V segment lost 0 bases and the J segment 4 bases; nucleotides outside the gene matches: 9. The length of the CDR3 is 17 residues. Germline V gives CDR1 SGDLS, CDR2 YYNGEE. The CDR3 spells CASSVATGRGSTGELFF. The CDR3 nucleotides are TGTGCCAGCAGCGTAGCTACCGGCAGGGGGAGCACCGGGGAGCTGTTTTTT.

The V gene is TRBV6-1, the J gene TRBJ2-7; 7 positions match TRBD2. The CDR3 has 17 residues. Germline V CDR1 and CDR2: MNHNS, SASEGT. V dropped 2 bases and J dropped 5; count of bases not matched to a gene: 15. CDR3 sequence (DNA): TGTGCCAGCAGTGAATTGTGGACGGCGGCCGCGGGGGACGAGCAGTACGTC. Translated, it gives CASSELWTAAAGDEQYV.

The rearrangement joins TRBV5-1 to TRBJ1-4, with 8 bases aligning to TRBD1. The CDR3 consists of 15 residues. The V gene end was trimmed by 4 bases and the J gene end by 4 bases; junction bases not matched to a gene: 6. Germline lookup yields CDR1 SGHRS and CDR2 YFSETQ. This chain's CDR3 is CASSGTQGVNEKLFF. The CDR3 region has the DNA TGCGCCAGCAGCGGAACACAGGGGGTTAATGAAAAACTGTTTTTT.

The rearrangement links TRBV18 to TRBJ1-5; D remains unclear. Germline V gene sequence: CDR1 KGHSH, CDR2 LQKENI. V was pared by 3 bases and J by 6 bases, with 15 bases between. The CDR3 loop spans 15 amino acids. This CDR3 reads CASSPTFVGGQPQHF. The CDR3 bases are TGTGCCAGCTCACCGACCTTCGTCGGCGGTCAGCCCCAGCATTTT.

V is TRBV19 and J is TRBJ1-1; D not resolved. The CDR3 length is 12 residues. V was shortened by 5 bases and J by 4 bases, with 8 bases between the two germline ends. Germline V gene lookup returns CDR1 LNHDA and CDR2 SQIVND (reference sequence). In DNA form, the CDR3 reads TGTGCCAGTAGTTATCGGGGCACTGAAGCTTTCTTT. Protein sequence: CASSYRGTEAFF. Together with reference TRBV19 and TRBJ1-1, the CDR3 gives the full variable domain: DGGITQSPKYLFRKEGQNVTLSCEQNLNHDAMYWYRQDPGQGLRLIYYSQIVNDFQKGDIAEGYSVSREKKESFPLTVTSAQKNPTAFYLCASSYRGTEAFFGQGTRLTVV.

This clone was observed a handful of times. This chain connects TRBV30 to TRBJ2-2; D not resolved. The V and J ends lost 3 bases and 1 base respectively, with 6 bases between them. Germline V gene data show CDR1 as GTSNPN and CDR2 as SVGIG (reference sequence). The CDR3 length is 13 residues. The CDR3 DNA reads as TGTGCCTGGAGATTTGGGAACACCGGGGAGCTGTTTTTT. This translates into CAWRFGNTGELFF.

V is TRBV6-6 and J is TRBJ1-6; tentatively, D is TRBD1 (6 bases). The CDR3 extends over 14 amino acids. CDR1 and CDR2 (germline): MNHNY, SVGAGI (reference sequence). V dropped 6 bases and J dropped 8 bases, with 14 bases sitting between them. CDR3 protein: CASRIDRRDSPLHF. The CDR3 coding sequence is TGTGCCAGCAGGATCGACAGGAGGGATTCACCCCTCCACTTT.

This clone was counted once. The V call is TRBV7-3, the J call TRBJ2-5; D gene unclear. The CDR3 consists of 13 residues. V was shortened by 5 bases and J by 5 bases, with 12 bases between the two germline ends. CDR1 is SGHTA, CDR2 FQGTGA, per germline. CDR3 residues: CASSPTPAETQYF. The CDR3 nucleotides read TGTGCCAGCAGCCCTACTCCGGCGGAGACCCAGTACTTC.

J is TRBJ1-2 and V is TRBV5-1; possible D gene TRBD1, 5 bases. This CDR3 region has 15 residues. CDR1 and CDR2 (germline): SGHRS, YFSETQ. V dropped 1 base and J dropped 2 bases, with 12 bases sitting between them. The CDR3 sequence is CASSLYYGANYGYTF. The CDR3 DNA sequence: TGCGCCAGCAGCTTGTATTACGGGGCCAACTATGGCTACACCTTC.

The V gene is TRBV18, the J gene TRBJ1-5, with D possibly TRBD1 on 6 matching bases. V lost 3 bases and J lost 4, with 7 bases in between. The CDR3 covers 13 residues. Germline CDR1 and CDR2: KGHSH and LQKENI. CDR3 sequence reads: CASSPDRNQPQHF. CDR3 DNA sequence: TGTGCCAGCTCACCCGACAGGAATCAGCCCCAGCATTTT.

This clone was found once. This sequence joins TRBV5-6 and TRBJ1-3; weak D call: TRBD1 (6 bases). Germline V CDR1 and CDR2: SGHDT, YYEEEE. Trimming took off 3 bases at V and 1 base at J, with 17 bases between the two ends. The CDR3 contains 17 residues. CDR3 coding DNA: TGTGCCAGCAGCTCTTTTACAGGGACAACGTCTGGAAACACCATATATTTT. Translating gives CASSSFTGTTSGNTIYF.

The rearrangement joins TRBV6-5 to TRBJ1-1; tentatively, D is TRBD1 (6 bases). CDR1 is MNHEY and CDR2 is SVGAGI in the germline V gene. The CDR3 extends over 14 amino acids. V lost 6 bases, J lost 1 base, and 12 bases lay in between. The CDR3 here is CASRKAGANTEAFF. The CDR3 DNA is TGTGCCAGCAGGAAGGCGGGGGCGAACACTGAAGCTTTCTTT.

The CDR3, as DNA: TGTGCCAGCGTAGAGGCCCAGTCTGGAAACACCATATATTTT. Its translation is CASVEAQSGNTIYF. This chain uses TRBV28 with TRBJ1-3; D gene ambiguous. This CDR3 is 14 amino acids long. The germline V gene has CDR1 MDHEN and CDR2 SYDVKM. With 8 bases removed from V and 1 base from J, the gap between germline ends came to 12 bases. Drawing the rest from reference TRBV28 and TRBJ1-3, the complete variable domain is DVKVTQSSRYLVKRTGEKVFLECVQDMDHENMFWYRQDPGLGLRLIYFSYDVKMKEKGDIPEGYSVSREKKERFSLILESASTNQTSMYLCASVEAQSGNTIYFGEGSWLTVV.

The chain uses TRBV6-1 and TRBJ1-2, with D perhaps matching TRBD1 (6 bases). Germline CDR1 and CDR2: MNHNS and SASEGT. This CDR3 has 14 amino acids. V was cut by 1 base and J by 8 bases, with 14 bases left in between. The CDR3 DNA is TGTGCCAGCAGTGAAGGCGGTCAGGGGAGAGGCTACACCTTC. Its translation is CASSEGGQGRGYTF.

The sample holds a few counts of this clone. The chain links TRBV5-1 to TRBJ2-5; D is tentatively TRBD1 or TRBD2 (6 bases each). Germline CDR1 is SGHRS and CDR2 is YFSETQ. With 4 bases removed from V and 4 bases from J, the gap between germline ends came to 17 bases. The CDR3 runs to 15 residues. The CDR3 DNA is TGCGCCAGCAGCCGGTCGGGGGCAATGGGAGAGACCCAGTACTTC. It encodes CASSRSGAMGETQYF.

The CDR3 DNA is TGTGCCAGCAGCCCCGTTAACTACAATGAGCAGTTCTTC. Translating it yields CASSPVNYNEQFF. The rearrangement joins TRBV6-5 to TRBJ2-1; D gene unclear. The V and J ends lost 6 bases and 3 bases respectively, with 9 bases between them. CDR1 is MNHEY and CDR2 is SVGAGI in the germline V gene. The CDR3 consists of 13 residues.